This T cell receptor beta chain emerged from a study of T cell clonality in common variable immunodeficiency. This clone was counted at least ten times. The read ends 3 residues early relative to the CDR3; the germline J gene fills the gap. The CDR3 spans 13 residues. V lost 3 bases, J lost 6 bases, and 12 bases lay in between. The germline V gene encodes CDR1 LNHDA and CDR2 SQIVND (reference sequence). The table came from immunoSEQ multiplex PCR; TCRdb's copy has only in-frame clones and leaves some out. In total the sample includes about 35,000 clones, none of them seen once. What was sequenced was peripheral blood mononuclear cells. V is TRBV19 and J is TRBJ2-7; no definite D call. This clonotype was sampled from a person between 18 and 75 years old in good health. CDR3 protein: CASSIVPAGEQYF. The DNA read from the CDR3 is TGTGCCAGTAGTATCGTTCCGGCAGGCGAG.